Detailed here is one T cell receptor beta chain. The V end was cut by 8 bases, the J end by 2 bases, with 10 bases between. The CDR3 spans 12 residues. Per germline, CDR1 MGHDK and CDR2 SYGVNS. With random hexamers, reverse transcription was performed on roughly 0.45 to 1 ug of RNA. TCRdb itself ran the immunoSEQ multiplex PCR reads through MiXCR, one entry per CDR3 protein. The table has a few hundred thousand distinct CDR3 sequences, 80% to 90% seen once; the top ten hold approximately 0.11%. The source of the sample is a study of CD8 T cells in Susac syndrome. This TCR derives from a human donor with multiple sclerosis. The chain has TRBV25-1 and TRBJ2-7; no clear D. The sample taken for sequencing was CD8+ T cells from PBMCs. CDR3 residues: CASLRRTYEQYF. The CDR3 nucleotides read TGTGCCAGCCTTAGACGTACCTACGAGCAGTACTTC.